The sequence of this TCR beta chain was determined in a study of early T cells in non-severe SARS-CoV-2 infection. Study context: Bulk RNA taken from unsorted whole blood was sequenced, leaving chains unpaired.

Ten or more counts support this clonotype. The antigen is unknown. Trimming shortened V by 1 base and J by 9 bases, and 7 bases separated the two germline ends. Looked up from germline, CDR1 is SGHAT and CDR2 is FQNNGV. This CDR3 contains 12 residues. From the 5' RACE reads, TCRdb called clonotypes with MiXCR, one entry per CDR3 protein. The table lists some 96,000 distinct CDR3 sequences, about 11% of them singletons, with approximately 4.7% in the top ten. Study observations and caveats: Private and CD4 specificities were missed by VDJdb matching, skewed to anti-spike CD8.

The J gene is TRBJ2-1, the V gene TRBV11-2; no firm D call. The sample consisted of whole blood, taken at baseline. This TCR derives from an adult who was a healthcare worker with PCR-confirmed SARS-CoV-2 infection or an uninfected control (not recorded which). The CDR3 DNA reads TGTGCCAGCAGCTTAGGAGAAGTTGAGCAGTTCTTC. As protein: CASSLGEVEQFF.